What follows are 21 T cell receptor beta chains derived from one specimen sequenced in a study of cytomegalovirus exposure and HLA in healthy donors (dated by TCRdb to 2015 to 2018). The library was made by the immunoSEQ multiplex PCR assay. For the multiplex PCR, a mixture combining 60 forward primers for TCR Vbeta segments and 13 reverse primers for TCR Jbeta segments was used. The table was pulled from immuneACCESS by TCRdb, which kept in-frame rearrangements only. Such tables lose some clones; where checked, under half of the loss comes from unresolved V genes, and the rest has no known cause. The sample includes more than 110,000 clones, with approximately 80% observed a single time. The top ten constitute roughly 3.7% of the sample. Sequenced input: PBMCs. All receptors come from a male donor in good health and CMV-seronegative.

The chain employs TRBV7-3 and TRBJ2-3; 11 bases line up with TRBD2. V trimming: 8 bases; J trimming: 2 bases; junction bases outside the gene matches: 6. The CDR3 runs 15 residues. Germline values: CDR1 SGHTA, CDR2 FQGTGA. This CDR3 is CASQASGGTTDTQYF. The CDR3 coding sequence is TGTGCCAGCCAGGCTAGCGGGGGGACCACAGATACGCAGTATTTT. The full variable domain, with the rest looked up from reference TRBV7-3 and TRBJ2-3, is GAGVSQTPSNKVTEKGKYVELRCDPISGHTALYWYRQSLGQGPEFLIYFQGTGAADDSGLPNDRFFAVRPEGSVSTLKIQRTERGDSAVYLCASQASGGTTDTQYFGPGTRLTVL.

V is TRBV11-2 and J is TRBJ2-7; 11 positions match TRBD1. CDR1 and CDR2 from the germline V gene are SGHAT and FQNNGV. The CDR3 length is 14 residues. V lost 3 bases and J lost 6; bases outside the gene matches: 4. The CDR3 reads CASSFGQGASEQYF. The CDR3 DNA sequence: TGTGCCAGCAGCTTCGGACAGGGGGCTTCCGAGCAGTACTTC.

The V gene is TRBV6-6, the J gene TRBJ1-4; 7 nucleotides align to TRBD1. There are 14 residues in the CDR3. Germline CDR1 MNHNY, CDR2 SVGAGI (reference sequence). J lost 7 bases, V lost 5 bases, and 7 bases had no gene match. Written as DNA, the CDR3 is TGTGCCAGCAGTAAGGGGGCATTTGGTGAAAAACTGTTTTTT. It yields the protein CASSKGAFGEKLFF.

The chain is built from TRBV7-9 and TRBJ1-4; D perhaps matches TRBD1 (5 bases). CDR3 length: 18 residues. Trimming removed 4 bases from V and 0 bases from J, with 18 bases in between. CDR1 SEHNR and CDR2 FQNEAQ come from the germline V gene (reference sequence). CDR3 sequence: CASSSRGGGEATNEKLFF. For the CDR3, the DNA is TGTGCCAGCAGCTCCCGCGGGGGGGGTGAAGCAACTAATGAAAAACTGTTTTTT.

The sample holds one count of this clone. This CDR3 is CASSLGQVSNEQFF. The CDR3 coding sequence is TGTGCCAGCAGTTTAGGACAGGTTTCTAATGAGCAGTTCTTC. This sequence joins TRBV28 and TRBJ2-1; 7 nucleotides match TRBD1. Trimming removed 2 bases from V and 7 bases from J; junction bases left unmatched: 5. Germline CDR1 reads MDHEN; CDR2 reads SYDVKM. The CDR3 loop spans 14 amino acids. The variable domain in full, completed from reference TRBV28 and TRBJ2-1, reads DVKVTQSSRYLVKRTGEKVFLECVQDMDHENMFWYRQDPGLGLRLIYFSYDVKMKEKGDIPEGYSVSREKKERFSLILESASTNQTSMYLCASSLGQVSNEQFFGPGTRLTVL.

V and J are TRBV9 and TRBJ1-5, with no clear D. Germline V gene data show CDR1 as SGDLS and CDR2 as YYNGEE. Trimming took 4 bases from V and 6 from J, leaving 14 bases between them. The CDR3 spans 14 residues. The CDR3, as DNA: TGTGCCAGCAGCCCCACGGCGGTAGGTCAGCCCCAGCATTTT. This gives the protein CASSPTAVGQPQHF.

This clone was seen a handful of times. V gene TRBV6-1 combines with J gene TRBJ1-6; D might be TRBD1 (5 bases). The V gene lost 1 base and the J gene lost 7 bases, with 8 bases spanning the gap. The CDR3 runs to 14 residues. Germline loops: CDR1 MNHNS, CDR2 SASEGT. The CDR3 coding sequence is TGTGCCAGCAGTGAAGGGACACGGAATTCACCCCTCCACTTT. It specifies CASSEGTRNSPLHF.

V usage is TRBV5-1 and J usage is TRBJ2-1; 13 bases agree with TRBD2. The CDR3 is made up of 15 amino acids. Losses at the gene ends were 4 bases for V and 4 bases for J; bases not matched to a gene: 2. Germline V gene lookup returns CDR1 SGHRS and CDR2 YFSETQ. This CDR3 is CASSRTSGGYNEQFF. The CDR3 DNA sequence: TGCGCCAGCAGCCGGACTAGCGGGGGATACAATGAGCAGTTCTTC.

This clone has only a few counts. This chain links TRBV19 with TRBJ1-2, with TRBD1 matching over 7 bases. V was pared by 7 bases and J by 8 bases, with 10 bases of the junction left unmatched. This CDR3 comprises 13 residues. Germline CDR1 is LNHDA and CDR2 is SQIVND (reference sequence). The CDR3 loop is CASTLLDRDGYTF. DNA for the CDR3: TGTGCCAGTACTCTACTCGACAGGGACGGCTACACCTTC. Full variable domain (rest looked up from reference TRBV19 and TRBJ1-2): DGGITQSPKYLFRKEGQNVTLSCEQNLNHDAMYWYRQDPGQGLRLIYYSQIVNDFQKGDIAEGYSVSREKKESFPLTVTSAQKNPTAFYLCASTLLDRDGYTFGSGTRLTVV.

The genes are TRBV10-1 and TRBJ2-5; 10 bases are shared with TRBD1. The germline gives CDR1 WNHNN, CDR2 SYGVQD (reference sequence). The CDR3 is 16 amino acids. V was clipped by 0 bases and J by 4 bases; unmatched bases: 5. CDR3 nucleotide sequence: TGCGCCAGCAGTGAGTCGGGGACAGGGGTTCGAGAGACCCAGTACTTC. It codes for CASSESGTGVRETQYF.

This chain uses TRBV19 with TRBJ2-2, with D possibly TRBD2 on 5 matching bases. Germline CDR1 LNHDA, CDR2 SQIVND (reference sequence). Trimming pared 2 bases from V and 4 bases from J, leaving 11 bases between. This CDR3 region has 15 residues. DNA of the CDR3: TGTGCCAGTAGTATACCCGACCGGGGCACCGGGGAGCTGTTTTTT. It is translated as CASSIPDRGTGELFF.

This clone was seen a few times. DNA of the CDR3: TGTGCCAGCAGGAGCACTAGCGGGAGTTTCGATGAGCAGTTCTTC. This translates into CASRSTSGSFDEQFF. V is TRBV9 and J is TRBJ2-1; TRBD2 matches 11 bases. Germline trimming cut 5 bases from V and 8 bases from J; bases unmatched to any gene: 9. Germline values: CDR1 SGDLS, CDR2 YYNGEE. CDR3 size: 15 residues.

The V and J genes are TRBV27 and TRBJ1-1; D ambiguous. This CDR3 contains 15 residues. The V end was cut by 1 base, the J end by 1 base, with 10 bases between. From germline, CDR1 is MNHEY and CDR2 SMNVEV (reference sequence). Here the CDR3 DNA reads TGTGCCAGCAGTTTATACCCGGCGGGGAACACTGAAGCTTTCTTT. It is translated as CASSLYPAGNTEAFF.

The chain combines TRBV2 with TRBJ2-1; 9 positions agree with TRBD2. V trimming: 5 bases; J trimming: 4 bases; junction bases outside the gene matches: 9. In germline, CDR1 is SNHLY, CDR2 FYNNEI. The CDR3 runs to 16 residues. The CDR3 coding sequence is TGTGCCAGCAGTCCAATGACTAGCGGCCCTTACAATGAGCAGTTCTTC. Its protein is CASSPMTSGPYNEQFF.

This rearrangement joins TRBV14 to TRBJ2-2; 8 nucleotides match TRBD2. This CDR3 is 17 amino acids long. Germline-derived CDR1 and CDR2 are SGHDN and FVKESK. Trimming cost V 0 bases and J 5 bases; bases outside gene matches: 8. The CDR3, as DNA: TGTGCCAGCAGCCAAGATATACAGCGGGAGAGGACCGGGGAGCTGTTTTTT. Amino acid sequence: CASSQDIQRERTGELFF.

V and J are TRBV5-4 and TRBJ2-1, with 15 bases that match TRBD2. Germline CDR1 reads SGHNT; CDR2 reads YYREEE (reference sequence). The V gene end was trimmed by 4 bases and the J gene end by 2 bases; junction bases not matched to a gene: 4. This CDR3 has 17 amino acids. CDR3 coding DNA: TGTGCCAGCAGCAGTGGACTAGCGGGAGGGCCCTACAATGAGCAGTTCTTC. It yields the protein CASSSGLAGGPYNEQFF.

J is TRBJ2-3 and V is TRBV7-9, with 10 bases aligning to TRBD2. Germline CDR1 reads SEHNR; CDR2 reads FQNEAQ (reference sequence). J gave up 6 bases and V 3 bases, and 3 bases lay outside the gene matches. The CDR3 totals 14 residues. This CDR3 is CASSFPSGSDTQYF. CDR3 bases: TGTGCCAGCAGCTTTCCTAGCGGGAGCGATACGCAGTATTTT.

V usage is TRBV7-9 and J usage is TRBJ1-4; maybe TRBD1 (6 bases). The CDR3 length is 15 residues. Between the trimmed V and J ends, which lost 5 bases and 0 bases, there was a span of 10 bases. Germline V gives CDR1 SEHNR, CDR2 FQNEAQ (reference sequence). CDR3 sequence reads: CASSPRGATNEKLFF. CDR3 sequence (DNA): TGTGCCAGCAGCCCCAGGGGTGCAACTAATGAAAAACTGTTTTTT.

The chain links TRBV9 to TRBJ2-2; D might be TRBD1 (5 bases). V was cut by 1 base and J by 2 bases, with 12 bases left in between. Germline lookup yields CDR1 SGDLS and CDR2 YYNGEE. This CDR3 spans 16 amino acids. The CDR3 reads CASSVRQGVNTGELFF. The CDR3 DNA reads as TGTGCCAGCAGCGTAAGGCAGGGTGTTAACACCGGGGAGCTGTTTTTT.

V usage is TRBV27 and J usage is TRBJ2-4, with 7 bases lining up with TRBD1. The CDR3 totals 15 residues. CDR1 is MNHEY, CDR2 SMNVEV, per germline (reference sequence). With 3 bases clipped from V and 7 bases from J, the junction kept 9 bases outside the gene matches. CDR3 nucleotides: TGTGCCAGCAGTTTTGACAGGGCCTATGGTAACATTCAGTACTTC. Its protein product is CASSFDRAYGNIQYF.

CDR3 residues: CASSLKRVGEGEDTQYF. The CDR3 DNA is TGTGCCAGCAGCTTAAAGCGGGTGGGGGAGGGAGAAGATACGCAGTATTTT. The rearrangement uses TRBV7-8 and TRBJ2-3; the match to TRBD2 covers 7 bases. Germline-derived CDR1 and CDR2 are SGHVS and FQNEAQ. The CDR3 runs 17 residues. The J segment lost 5 bases and the V segment lost 2 bases, leaving 13 bases of the junction unmatched.